Each of the 16 T cell receptor beta chains below was sequenced from the same sample in a study of cytomegalovirus exposure and HLA in healthy donors. The PCR was carried out with 60 Vbeta primers and 13 Jbeta primers. TCRdb's table, derived via immunoSEQ multiplex PCR, lists solely in-frame clones and lacks some. Of about 55,000 clones listed, approximately 80% are singletons. The sequencing sample was made of PBMCs. The source is a female donor in good health and CMV-seronegative.

The rearrangement joins TRBV2 to TRBJ2-5; 10 bases are a match to TRBD2. The CDR3 covers 16 residues. Germline V gene sequence: CDR1 SNHLY, CDR2 FYNNEI. J lost 1 base, V lost 2 bases, and 4 bases had no gene match. Written as DNA, the CDR3 is TGTGCCAGCAGTGAAAGGAGCGGGAGGGTCCAAGAGACCCAGTACTTC. Its protein is CASSERSGRVQETQYF.

The chain uses TRBV28 and TRBJ2-1; 11 bases are shared with TRBD2. Germline trimming cut 6 bases from V and 9 bases from J; bases unmatched to any gene: 4. Germline CDR1 and CDR2: MDHEN and SYDVKM. This CDR3 is built from 13 residues. The CDR3 DNA reads TGTGCCAGCAGACTAGCGGGAGTAGGTGAGCAGTTCTTC. Translation gives CASRLAGVGEQFF. Combining the CDR3 with reference TRBV28 and TRBJ2-1 gives the whole variable domain DVKVTQSSRYLVKRTGEKVFLECVQDMDHENMFWYRQDPGLGLRLIYFSYDVKMKEKGDIPEGYSVSREKKERFSLILESASTNQTSMYLCASRLAGVGEQFFGPGTRLTVL.

This clone came up a few times. The rearrangement links TRBV28 to TRBJ2-7; D possibly corresponds to TRBD2 (5 bases). The CDR3 has 11 amino acids. Germline CDR1 MDHEN, CDR2 SYDVKM. Trimming shortened V by 5 bases and J by 9 bases, and 11 bases separated the two germline ends. The CDR3 region is CASSTTTTQYF. In DNA form, the CDR3 reads TGTGCCAGCAGTACGACTACGACGCAGTACTTC.

The V and J genes are TRBV28 and TRBJ2-7; 14 bases agree with TRBD2. V lost 4 bases, J lost 2 bases, and 7 bases stayed unmatched. The CDR3 is made up of 17 amino acids. Per germline, CDR1 MDHEN and CDR2 SYDVKM. This chain's CDR3 is CASSSDQGLAGAYEQYF. The CDR3 region has the DNA TGTGCCAGCAGTTCAGACCAGGGACTAGCGGGGGCCTACGAGCAGTACTTC.

This clone has only a few counts. The chain is built from TRBV30 and TRBJ1-1; possible D gene TRBD1, 6 bases. Trimming removed 2 bases from V and 3 bases from J, with 22 bases in between. The germline CDR1 and CDR2 sequences are GTSNPN and SVGIG (reference sequence). The CDR3 covers 17 residues. The CDR3 DNA reads TGTGCCTGGAGTACCCAGGGGTCAGATTATTTGGACACTGAAGCTTTCTTT. It specifies CAWSTQGSDYLDTEAFF.

This chain joins TRBV29-1 and TRBJ1-2; a weak D match, TRBD1 (6 bases). From germline, CDR1 is SQVTM and CDR2 ANQGSEA. With 6 bases removed from V and 5 bases from J, the gap between germline ends came to 19 bases. This CDR3 spans 14 amino acids. CDR3 nucleotides: TGCAGCGTGGCCGATGGGGGCGGGTTATATGGCTACACCTTC. It encodes CSVADGGGLYGYTF.

The genes are TRBV5-1 and TRBJ2-1, with TRBD1 identical over 8 bases. The CDR3 sequence is 14 residues long. V shed 7 bases, J shed 3 bases, and the junction held 6 bases outside the gene matches. Germline lookup yields CDR1 SGHRS and CDR2 YFSETQ. The CDR3 DNA follows: TGCGCCAGCGGGACCGGGACAGGCTACAATGAGCAGTTCTTC. This encodes CASGTGTGYNEQFF.

The V gene is TRBV5-1, the J gene TRBJ2-2, with 10 positions matching TRBD1. J gave up 3 bases and V 4 bases, and 9 bases lay outside the gene matches. CDR3 length: 17 amino acids. CDR1 and CDR2 from the germline V gene are SGHRS and YFSETQ. CDR3 protein: CASSLNTGTGDTGELFF. The CDR3 DNA is TGCGCCAGCAGCCTGAACACCGGGACAGGGGACACCGGGGAGCTGTTTTTT.

There are a few counts of this clone. The DNA for the CDR3 is TGTGCCAGCAGCTTAGGAGGGAACAATGAAAAACTGTTTTTT. Protein product: CASSLGGNNEKLFF. The chain uses TRBV7-2 and TRBJ1-4; D is uncertain. With 1 base removed from V and 5 bases from J, the gap between germline ends came to 8 bases. CDR1 and CDR2 (germline): SGHTA, FQGNSA. The length of the CDR3 is 14 residues.

The rearrangement joins TRBV5-8 to TRBJ2-5; 11 bases are a match to TRBD1. This CDR3 comprises 17 residues. Trimming at V came to 1 base and at J to 5 bases, leaving 10 bases not matched to a gene. Germline values: CDR1 SGHTS, CDR2 YDEGEE. CDR3 residues: CASSLYPGQGAGETQYF. The CDR3 nucleotides read TGTGCCAGCAGCTTGTACCCAGGACAGGGGGCAGGGGAGACCCAGTACTTC.

The chain uses TRBV5-1 and TRBJ2-1, with TRBD2 matching 8 bases. Per the germline V gene, CDR1 is SGHRS and CDR2 is YFSETQ. The CDR3 runs to 16 residues. V trimming: 2 bases; J trimming: 6 bases; junction bases outside the gene matches: 10. This CDR3 is CASSLGWSGSFNEQFF. In DNA, the CDR3 is TGCGCCAGCAGCTTAGGGTGGAGCGGGAGCTTCAATGAGCAGTTCTTC. The full variable domain, rest sourced from reference TRBV5-1 and TRBJ2-1, is KAGVTQTPRYLIKTRGQQVTLSCSPISGHRSVSWYQQTPGQGLQFLFEYFSETQRNKGNFPGRFSGRQFSNSRSEMNVSTLELGDSALYLCASSLGWSGSFNEQFFGPGTRLTVL.

This clone was seen a handful of times. This chain connects TRBV30 to TRBJ1-2; 12 nucleotides match TRBD1. The length of the CDR3 is 15 residues. V trimming: 3 bases; J trimming: 4 bases; junction bases outside the gene matches: 6. CDR1 is GTSNPN and CDR2 is SVGIG in the germline V gene (reference sequence). CDR3 sequence (DNA): TGTGCCTGGAGGGGACAGGGGGCCACGATCTATGGCTACACCTTC. It translates to CAWRGQGATIYGYTF.

The chain carries TRBV11-2 and TRBJ1-1; D is possibly TRBD1 (5 bases). The V gene lost 7 bases and the J gene lost 10 bases, with 22 bases spanning the gap. The CDR3 totals 14 residues. CDR1 and CDR2 (germline): SGHAT, FQNNGV. CDR3 sequence: CASTPAGRSGGAFF. CDR3 DNA sequence: TGTGCCAGCACCCCCGCCGGGCGGTCGGGGGGAGCTTTCTTT.

The genes are TRBV6-5 and TRBJ2-5; 10 bases fit TRBD1. The closer fit of TRBJ2-7 to the DNA end suggests the J call may be wrong. There are 15 residues in the CDR3. CDR1 is MNHEY and CDR2 is SVGAGI in the germline V gene. The CDR3 DNA reads as TGTGCCAGCTATCGGAGACAGGGGGCGCGATACGAGCAGTACTTC. Translation gives CASYRRQGARYEQYF.

The chain joins TRBV4-2 to TRBJ2-5, with a weak D call TRBD2 (5 bases). Trimming removed 1 base from V and 5 bases from J, with 26 bases in between. The germline V gene has CDR1 LGHNA and CDR2 YNFKEQ. The CDR3 runs to 19 residues. CDR3 in DNA: TGTGCCAGCAGCCAAGGGTCCCTAACTCCGGGGAGCGGCCGGGAGACCCAGTACTTC. Amino acid sequence: CASSQGSLTPGSGRETQYF.

The chain uses TRBV9 and TRBJ2-2; 7 bases are a match to TRBD2. The CDR3 contains 17 residues. Germline V gives CDR1 SGDLS, CDR2 YYNGEE. The ends lost 0 bases at V and 6 bases at J; junction bases unmatched: 11. Written as DNA, the CDR3 is TGTGCCAGCAGCGTAGAAGTTAGCGGGTTCTCGCCCGGGGAGCTGTTTTTT. This sequence encodes CASSVEVSGFSPGELFF.